This is a list of T cell receptor beta chains from one sample in a study of cytomegalovirus exposure and HLA in healthy donors. The assay was immunoSEQ multiplex PCR, and TCRdb's table has in-frame clones only and misses some. Counted here are 130,000 to 150,000 clones, approximately 78% occurring once; the ten biggest clones make up around 3%. Sequences were obtained from PBMCs. These receptors all stem from a man aged 40-49 years in good health and CMV-seropositive. The CDR3 runs from the conserved cysteine through the conserved F or W. D genes are given only for firm matches. Size is stated for part of the rows, as once, few or many counts, or as a class when the clone is expanded.

J,size,V,D,DNA,CDR3
TRBJ2-7,once,TRBV9,TRBD2,TGTGCCAGCAGCGAAACCGGGACTAGTAACTACGAGCAGTACTTC,CASSETGTSNYEQYF
TRBJ2-5,once,TRBV4-3,-,TGCGCCAGCAGCCAAAGGGGGAGAGAGACCCAGTACTTC,CASSQRGRETQYF
TRBJ2-2,-,TRBV7-2,TRBD2,TGTGCCGGCCGACTAGCGGGAGGATTGAACACCGGGGAGCTGTTTTTT,CAGRLAGGLNTGELFF
TRBJ2-1,-,TRBV15,-,TGTGCCACCAGCAGAGTCGGCCAGACGGGTGAGCAGTTCTTC,CATSRVGQTGEQFF
TRBJ2-2,-,TRBV4-1,TRBD2,TGCGCCAGCAGCCAAGATCAAGGCCTAGCGGACACCGGGGAGCTGTTTTTT,CASSQDQGLADTGELFF
TRBJ2-2,once,TRBV13,TRBD1,TGTGCCAGCAGCCCGGGGACAGGGGGCTTTATCGGGGAGCTGTTTTTT,CASSPGTGGFIGELFF
TRBJ2-1,few,TRBV6-6,TRBD2,TGTGCCAGCACCCCCGGCACTAGCGGGAGCAGTGAGCAGTTCTTC,CASTPGTSGSSEQFF
TRBJ2-2,-,TRBV9,-,TGTGCCAGCAGCGTAGTCCCGAGAGGCGACACCGGGGAGCTGTTTTTT,CASSVVPRGDTGELFF
TRBJ2-7,-,TRBV7-9,-,TGTGCCAGCAGTCCTACGGGTAGAGTATCCTACGAGCAGTACTTC,CASSPTGRVSYEQYF
TRBJ1-2,-,TRBV7-9,TRBD1,TGTGCCAGCAGCCGAGACAGGGCTGGCTACACCTTC,CASSRDRAGYTF
TRBJ1-2,once,TRBV9,TRBD1,TGTGCCAGCAGCGTTATGGGGGCAGGGGGCAGGGATGGCTACACCTTC,CASSVMGAGGRDGYTF
TRBJ2-1,-,TRBV6-5,-,TGTGCCAGCGGCGCTGATCTAACGGGGGAGCAGTTCTTC,CASGADLTGEQFF